The text below deals with one TCR beta chain. This clonotype was seen many times. The antigen this receptor binds is unknown. No much larger clone exists at a distance of one base, and base qualities are not known. The library relied on 5' RACE. The run used a NextSeq 500. The TCR library protocol attached unique molecular identifiers to individual cDNA molecules to correct for sequencing error and PCR bias. Sequencing covered both TCR alpha and beta chains, and within each sample the abundances of alpha and beta sequences were tightly co-correlated. Turning to the authors' computational methods: V gene, J gene and CDR3 annotation of TCR sequences was performed with Decombinator V4. TCRs were defined as expanded if a significant change between any two time points was detected under a Poisson model with p below 0.0001. Abundances of TCRs were expressed as counts per million after normalisation to the total number of TCRs sequenced in each sample. TRAV1-2 paired with TRAJ12, TRAJ20 or TRAJ33 defined MAIT TCRs, while TRAV10 paired with TRAJ18 defined iNKT TCRs. VDJdb, accessed 1 November 2021, was searched for CMV, EBV and SARS-CoV-2 annotated TCRs, with TCRs annotated for multiple antigens excluded. TCRdb ran its own pipeline on the public reads, namely fastp trimming at Q25 and MiXCR clone calling, and kept in-frame beta chains. CDR3 protein sequences are deduplicated, and each keeps its most common genes and DNA. TCRdb's processing, not the study's, gives the V and J calls here. This sample gives 90,000 to 120,000 distinct CDR3 sequences in total; 9.5% to 13% of them show up just once. Around 3% of the sample comes from the top ten.

V is pared back by 4 bases and J by 6 bases, with 18 bases lying between the germline termini. Taken from the germline V gene, the CDR1 and CDR2 loops are SGHNT and YENEEA. CDR3 length: 16 amino acids, cysteine to phenylalanine. Solely the CDR3 DNA is kept, with 48 bases framed from the first base. The study was a case-control design nested within a healthcare worker cohort in London, UK, with weekly nasopharyngeal swab PCR tests and blood sampling. Between 23 and 31 March 2020, the week of the UK lockdown, healthcare workers were enrolled and then followed up weekly for as long as 16 weeks. This sample is part of a study of early T cells in non-severe SARS-CoV-2 infection (dated by TCRdb to about 2021). Broadly, across the study: TCR sequencing used bulk RNA from unsorted whole blood, so alpha and beta chains could not be paired. Study-wide conclusions, independent of this receptor: VDJdb matching was skewed toward anti-spike CD8 responses and likely underestimated virus-specific expansions by missing private and CD4 specificities.

This receptor was taken from an adult who was a healthcare worker with PCR-confirmed SARS-CoV-2 infection or an uninfected control (not recorded which). Material for sequencing was whole blood. Recombination joined TRBV11-3 with TRBJ1-4; TRBD1 might be the D gene, on 5 matching bases. The encoded CDR3 is CASSSELGDGDEKLFF. The nucleotide sequence reads TGTGCCAGCAGCTCCGAGTTAGGGGATGGGGATGAAAAACTGTTTTTT.